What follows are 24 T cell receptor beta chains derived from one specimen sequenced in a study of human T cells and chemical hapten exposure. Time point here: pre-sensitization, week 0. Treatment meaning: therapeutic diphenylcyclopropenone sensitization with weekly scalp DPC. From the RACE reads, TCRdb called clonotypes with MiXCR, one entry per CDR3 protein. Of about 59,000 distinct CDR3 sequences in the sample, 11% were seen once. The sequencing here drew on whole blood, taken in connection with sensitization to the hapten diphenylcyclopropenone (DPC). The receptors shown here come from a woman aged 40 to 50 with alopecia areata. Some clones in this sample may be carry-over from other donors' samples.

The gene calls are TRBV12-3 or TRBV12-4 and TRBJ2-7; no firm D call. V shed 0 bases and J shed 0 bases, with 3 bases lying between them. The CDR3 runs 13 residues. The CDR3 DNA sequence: TGTGCCAGCAGTTTAGCCGCCTCCTACGAGCAGTACTTC. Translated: CASSLAASYEQYF.

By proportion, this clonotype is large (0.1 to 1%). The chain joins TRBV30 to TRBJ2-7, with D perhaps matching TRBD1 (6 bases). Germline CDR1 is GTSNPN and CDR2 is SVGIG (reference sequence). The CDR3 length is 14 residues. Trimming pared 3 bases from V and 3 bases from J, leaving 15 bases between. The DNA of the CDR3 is TGTGCCTGGAGCCTATGGGGGCCAAACTACGAGCAGTACTTC. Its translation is CAWSLWGPNYEQYF.

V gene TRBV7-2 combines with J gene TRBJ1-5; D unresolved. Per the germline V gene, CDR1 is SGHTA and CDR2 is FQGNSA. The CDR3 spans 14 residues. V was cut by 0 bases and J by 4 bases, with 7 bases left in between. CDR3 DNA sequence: TGTGCCAGCAGCTTAGCGCAGAGGAATCAGCCCCAGCATTTT. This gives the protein CASSLAQRNQPQHF.

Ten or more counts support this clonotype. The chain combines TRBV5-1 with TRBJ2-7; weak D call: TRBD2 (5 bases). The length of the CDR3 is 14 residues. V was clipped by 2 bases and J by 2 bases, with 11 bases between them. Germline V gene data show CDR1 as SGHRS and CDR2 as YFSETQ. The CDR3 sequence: CASSFKGETYEQYF. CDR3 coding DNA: TGCGCCAGCAGCTTTAAGGGAGAAACCTACGAGCAGTACTTC.

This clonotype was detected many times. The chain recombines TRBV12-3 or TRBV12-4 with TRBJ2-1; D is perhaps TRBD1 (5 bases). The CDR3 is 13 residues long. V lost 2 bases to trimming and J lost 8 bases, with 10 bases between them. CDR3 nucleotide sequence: TGTGCCAGCAGTTTATCAGGGTATTATGAGCAGTTCTTC. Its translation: CASSLSGYYEQFF.

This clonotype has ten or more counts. The CDR3 DNA reads TGTGCCAGCAGCTTAACGCGGGAATTGACAGATACGCAGTATTTT. The encoded protein is CASSLTRELTDTQYF. The chain is built from TRBV7-3 and TRBJ2-3; TRBD2 is a possible D gene (6 bases). The V and J ends lost 0 bases and 3 bases respectively, with 10 bases between them. The CDR3 has 15 amino acids. Per the germline V gene, CDR1 is SGHTA and CDR2 is FQGTGA.

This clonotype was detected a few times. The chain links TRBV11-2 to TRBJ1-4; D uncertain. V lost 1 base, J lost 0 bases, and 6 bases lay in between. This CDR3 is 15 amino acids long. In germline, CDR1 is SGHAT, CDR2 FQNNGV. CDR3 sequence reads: CASSLAAATNEKLFF. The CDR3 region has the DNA TGTGCCAGCAGCTTAGCGGCAGCAACTAATGAAAAACTGTTTTTT.

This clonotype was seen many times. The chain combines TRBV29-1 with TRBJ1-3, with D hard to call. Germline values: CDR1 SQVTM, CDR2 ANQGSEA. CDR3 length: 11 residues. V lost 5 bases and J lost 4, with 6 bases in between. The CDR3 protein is CSVNAGNTIYF. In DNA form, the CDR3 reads TGCAGCGTTAATGCGGGAAACACCATATATTTT. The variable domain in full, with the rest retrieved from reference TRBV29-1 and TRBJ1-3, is SAVISQKPSRDICQRGTSLTIQCQVDSQVTMMFWYRQQPGQSLTLIATANQGSEATYESGFVIDKFPISRPNLTFSTLTVSNMSPEDSSIYLCSVNAGNTIYFGEGSWLTVV.

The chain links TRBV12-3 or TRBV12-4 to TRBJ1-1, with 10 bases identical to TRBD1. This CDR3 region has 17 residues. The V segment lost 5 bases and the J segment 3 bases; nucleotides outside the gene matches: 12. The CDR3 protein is CASSLGTGAAPDTEAFF. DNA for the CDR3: TGTGCCAGCAGTCTCGGGACAGGGGCCGCTCCTGACACTGAAGCTTTCTTT.

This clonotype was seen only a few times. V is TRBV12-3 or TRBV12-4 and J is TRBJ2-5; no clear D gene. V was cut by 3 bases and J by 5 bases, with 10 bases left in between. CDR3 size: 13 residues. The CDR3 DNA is TGTGCCAGCAGTTTGGGTGGCCTGGAGACCCAGTACTTC. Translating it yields CASSLGGLETQYF.

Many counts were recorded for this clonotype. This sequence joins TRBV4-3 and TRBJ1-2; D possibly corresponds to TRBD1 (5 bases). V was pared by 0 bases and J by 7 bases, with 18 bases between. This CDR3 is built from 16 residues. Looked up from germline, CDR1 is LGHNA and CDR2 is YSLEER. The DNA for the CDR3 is TGCGCCAGCAGCCAAGATCTCCGAGGGACCCCCCTTGGCTACACCTTC. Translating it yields CASSQDLRGTPLGYTF.

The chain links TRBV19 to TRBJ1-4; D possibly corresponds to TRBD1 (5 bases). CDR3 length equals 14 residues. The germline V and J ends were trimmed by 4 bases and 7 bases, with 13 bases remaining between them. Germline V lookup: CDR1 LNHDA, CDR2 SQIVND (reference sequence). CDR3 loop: CASSTQTGGEKLFF. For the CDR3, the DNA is TGTGCCAGTAGTACCCAAACAGGCGGTGAAAAACTGTTTTTT. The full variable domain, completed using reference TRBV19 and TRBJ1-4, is DGGITQSPKYLFRKEGQNVTLSCEQNLNHDAMYWYRQDPGQGLRLIYYSQIVNDFQKGDIAEGYSVSREKKESFPLTVTSAQKNPTAFYLCASSTQTGGEKLFFGSGTQLSVL.

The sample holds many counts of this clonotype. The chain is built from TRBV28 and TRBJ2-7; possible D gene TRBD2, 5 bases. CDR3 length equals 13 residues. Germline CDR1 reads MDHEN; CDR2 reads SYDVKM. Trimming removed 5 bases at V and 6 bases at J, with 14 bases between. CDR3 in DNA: TGTGCCAGCAGTCCCATTGAGGGTCCCGAGCAGTACTTC. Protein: CASSPIEGPEQYF. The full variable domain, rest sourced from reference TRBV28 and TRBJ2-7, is DVKVTQSSRYLVKRTGEKVFLECVQDMDHENMFWYRQDPGLGLRLIYFSYDVKMKEKGDIPEGYSVSREKKERFSLILESASTNQTSMYLCASSPIEGPEQYFGPGTRLTVT.

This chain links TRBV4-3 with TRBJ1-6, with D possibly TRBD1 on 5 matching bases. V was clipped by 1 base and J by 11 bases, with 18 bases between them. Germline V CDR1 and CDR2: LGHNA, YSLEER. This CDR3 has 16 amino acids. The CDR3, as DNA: TGCGCCAGCAGCCAAGGATCGCAGGGATCCTCGGCACCCCTCCACTTT. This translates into CASSQGSQGSSAPLHF.

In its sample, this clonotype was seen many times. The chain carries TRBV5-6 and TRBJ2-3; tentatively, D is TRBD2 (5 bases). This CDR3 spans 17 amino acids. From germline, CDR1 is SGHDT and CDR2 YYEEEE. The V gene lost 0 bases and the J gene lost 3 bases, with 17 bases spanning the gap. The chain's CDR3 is CASSLANPADLTDTQYF. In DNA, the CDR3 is TGTGCCAGCAGCTTGGCCAACCCAGCGGATCTGACAGATACGCAGTATTTT.

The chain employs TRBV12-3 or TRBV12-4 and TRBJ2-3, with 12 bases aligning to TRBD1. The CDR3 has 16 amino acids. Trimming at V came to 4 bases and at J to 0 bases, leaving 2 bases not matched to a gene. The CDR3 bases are TGTGCCAGCAGTTGGGACAGGGGGCCCAGCACAGATACGCAGTATTTT. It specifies CASSWDRGPSTDTQYF.

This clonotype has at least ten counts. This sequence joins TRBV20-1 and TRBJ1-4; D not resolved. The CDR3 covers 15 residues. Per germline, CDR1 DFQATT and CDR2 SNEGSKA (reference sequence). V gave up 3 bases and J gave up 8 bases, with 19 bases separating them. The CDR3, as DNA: TGCAGTGCTAGGGCCGGACTCCCGCAACCGGAAAAACTGTTTTTT. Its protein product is CSARAGLPQPEKLFF.

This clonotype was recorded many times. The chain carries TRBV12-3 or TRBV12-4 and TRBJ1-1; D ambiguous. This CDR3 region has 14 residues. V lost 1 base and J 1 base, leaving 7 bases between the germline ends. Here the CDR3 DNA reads TGTGCCAGCAGTTTAGGAGATCAGAACACTGAAGCTTTCTTT. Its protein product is CASSLGDQNTEAFF.

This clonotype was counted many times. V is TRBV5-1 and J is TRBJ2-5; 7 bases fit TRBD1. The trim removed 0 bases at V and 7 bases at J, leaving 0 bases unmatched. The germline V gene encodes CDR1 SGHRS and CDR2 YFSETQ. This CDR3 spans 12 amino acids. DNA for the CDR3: TGCGCCAGCAGCTTGGACAGGGGGACCCAGTACTTC. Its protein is CASSLDRGTQYF.

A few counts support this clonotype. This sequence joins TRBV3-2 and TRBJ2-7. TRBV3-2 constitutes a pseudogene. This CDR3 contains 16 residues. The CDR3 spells CASSQAAIAASYEQYF. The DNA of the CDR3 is TGTGCCAGCAGCCAAGCCGCGATCGCAGCCTCCTACGAGCAGTACTTC.

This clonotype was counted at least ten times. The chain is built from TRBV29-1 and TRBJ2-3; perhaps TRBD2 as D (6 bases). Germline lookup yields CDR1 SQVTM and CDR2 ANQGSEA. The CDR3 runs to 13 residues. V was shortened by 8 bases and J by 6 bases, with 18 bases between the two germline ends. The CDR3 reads CSTRGGTGDTQYF. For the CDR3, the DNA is TGCAGCACCAGAGGCGGGACTGGGGATACGCAGTATTTT.

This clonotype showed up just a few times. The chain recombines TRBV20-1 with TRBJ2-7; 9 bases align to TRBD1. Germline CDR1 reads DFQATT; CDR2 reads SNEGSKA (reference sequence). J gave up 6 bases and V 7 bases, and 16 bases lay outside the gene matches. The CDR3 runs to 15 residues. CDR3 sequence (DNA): TGCAGTGGAATACTCCCGGGACAGGGAAAGTTCGAGCAGTACTTC. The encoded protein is CSGILPGQGKFEQYF.

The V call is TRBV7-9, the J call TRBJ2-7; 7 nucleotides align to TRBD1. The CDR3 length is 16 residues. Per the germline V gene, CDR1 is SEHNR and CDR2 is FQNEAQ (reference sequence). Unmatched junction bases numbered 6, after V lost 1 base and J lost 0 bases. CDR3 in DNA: TGTGCCAGCAGCTTAGACGAGACAGGGAGCTCCTACGAGCAGTACTTC. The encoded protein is CASSLDETGSSYEQYF. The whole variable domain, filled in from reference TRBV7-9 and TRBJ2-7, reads DTGVSQNPRHKITKRGQNVTFRCDPISEHNRLYWYRQTLGQGPEFLTYFQNEAQLEKSRLLSDRFSAERPKGSFSTLEIQRTEQGDSAMYLCASSLDETGSSYEQYFGPGTRLTVT.

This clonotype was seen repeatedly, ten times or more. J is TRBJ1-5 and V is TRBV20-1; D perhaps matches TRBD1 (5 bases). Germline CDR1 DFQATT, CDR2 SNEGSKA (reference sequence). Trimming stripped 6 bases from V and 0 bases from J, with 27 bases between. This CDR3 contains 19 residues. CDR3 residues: CSAQKLWTRFFGSNQPQHF. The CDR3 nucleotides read TGCAGTGCCCAGAAGCTATGGACACGATTCTTTGGTAGCAATCAGCCCCAGCATTTT.